These T cell receptor beta chains were read from a single sample in a study of PD-1 blockade in mismatch repair-deficient tumors. Sequencing was performed with immunoSEQ multiplex PCR; in TCRdb, only in-frame clones are kept and a portion is missing. The table lists 85,000 to 130,000 clones, 82% of them singletons. Source: peripheral blood, taken 35 to 37 weeks after starting pembrolizumab. These receptors were collected from an adult with mismatch repair-deficient cancer. Both conserved end residues are part of each CDR3. D genes are given only for firm matches. Some rows mark clone size as missing; the rest say once, few, many or name a class of expanded clone.

V,size,D,J,length,DNA,CDR3
TRBV28,.,.,TRBJ2-6,17,TGTGCCAGCAGTTTTAGGGGGGGTACCACTGGGGCCAACGTCCTGACTTTC,CASSFRGGTTGANVLTF
TRBV5-1,.,TRBD2,TRBJ2-6,20,TGCGCCAGCAGCAAAGTTCCCCCTAGCGGGACTTCATCTGGGGCCAACGTCCTGACTTTC,CASSKVPPSGTSSGANVLTF
TRBV6-1,.,TRBD1,TRBJ1-5,15,TGTGCCAGCAGTCTTGACAGGGGTAGCAATCAGCCCCAGCATTTT,CASSLDRGSNQPQHF
TRBV27,once,TRBD1,TRBJ2-2,20,TGTGCCAGCAAGGGGGGCGTTATCCGGTGGACAGGGACAAACACCGGGGAGCTGTTTTTT,CASKGGVIRWTGTNTGELFF
TRBV23-1,few,TRBD2,TRBJ2-5,16,TGCGCCAGCAGTCAACTAAGACTAGCGGGAGCAGAGACCCAGTACTTC,CASSQLRLAGAETQYF
TRBV27,.,TRBD1,TRBJ1-2,14,TGTGCCAGCAGCAGGACAGGGAATGTGAAGGGCTACACCTTC,CASSRTGNVKGYTF
TRBV2,.,TRBD1,TRBJ2-2,16,TGTGCCAGCAGTGAAACCAGGACAGGAGAAACCGGGGAGCTGTTTTTT,CASSETRTGETGELFF
TRBV29-1,.,.,TRBJ2-7,11,TGCAGCGTTGTAGTAAGGGGCGAGCAGTACTTC,CSVVVRGEQYF
TRBV19,.,TRBD1,TRBJ2-1,15,TGTGCCAGTAGTTCTCCGGACAGGGTTTTAGATGAGCAGTTCTTC,CASSSPDRVLDEQFF
TRBV25-1,.,.,TRBJ2-7,14,TGTGCCAGCAGTGACGGGCCGGGGAGCTACGAGCAGTACTTC,CASSDGPGSYEQYF
TRBV28,.,.,TRBJ1-5,12,TGTGCCAGCAGTTTTCCTCAGCGGCCCCAGCATTTT,CASSFPQRPQHF
TRBV14,.,.,TRBJ2-7,15,TGTGCCAGCAGCCAAGTTCAGGGCGTCGGGAGCGAGCAGTACTTC,CASSQVQGVGSEQYF
TRBV5-1,.,TRBD1,TRBJ1-1,15,TGCGCCAGCAGCCGGGAGGCAGGGGGAGGCACTGAAGCTTTCTTT,CASSREAGGGTEAFF
TRBV9,.,.,TRBJ1-2,15,TGTGCCAGCAGCGTAGCCGGGCAGGGCAACTATGGCTACACCTTC,CASSVAGQGNYGYTF
TRBV27,.,.,TRBJ1-2,13,TGTGCCAGCAGTTTATATGGCACCTATGGCTACACCTTC,CASSLYGTYGYTF
TRBV6-5,.,TRBD2,TRBJ2-7,12,TGTGCCAGCAGTTTGGGGGGGGACGAGCAGTACTTC,CASSLGGDEQYF
TRBV11-1,.,.,TRBJ2-2,14,TGTGCCAGCAGCTCGGACCACGGAGCGGGGGAGCTGTTTTTT,CASSSDHGAGELFF
TRBV28,.,TRBD1,TRBJ1-3,16,TGTGCCAGCAGTACCCCCTCGGACAGGGTAGGAAACACCATATATTTT,CASSTPSDRVGNTIYF
TRBV27,.,.,TRBJ1-1,15,TGTGCCAGCAGTTTATCGGGTGGGGAGCACACTGAAGCTTTCTTT,CASSLSGGEHTEAFF
TRBV27,.,.,TRBJ2-7,14,TGTGCCAGCAGTTTATATGCTTTTCTCGGAGAGCAGTACTTC,CASSLYAFLGEQYF
TRBV9,.,TRBD2,TRBJ2-1,14,TGTGCCAGCAGCGTAGGGGGACTAGACAATGAGCAGTTCTTC,CASSVGGLDNEQFF
TRBV9,.,.,TRBJ1-6,14,TGTGCCAGCAGCCCCGCCGGACAGACTTCACCCCTCCACTTT,CASSPAGQTSPLHF